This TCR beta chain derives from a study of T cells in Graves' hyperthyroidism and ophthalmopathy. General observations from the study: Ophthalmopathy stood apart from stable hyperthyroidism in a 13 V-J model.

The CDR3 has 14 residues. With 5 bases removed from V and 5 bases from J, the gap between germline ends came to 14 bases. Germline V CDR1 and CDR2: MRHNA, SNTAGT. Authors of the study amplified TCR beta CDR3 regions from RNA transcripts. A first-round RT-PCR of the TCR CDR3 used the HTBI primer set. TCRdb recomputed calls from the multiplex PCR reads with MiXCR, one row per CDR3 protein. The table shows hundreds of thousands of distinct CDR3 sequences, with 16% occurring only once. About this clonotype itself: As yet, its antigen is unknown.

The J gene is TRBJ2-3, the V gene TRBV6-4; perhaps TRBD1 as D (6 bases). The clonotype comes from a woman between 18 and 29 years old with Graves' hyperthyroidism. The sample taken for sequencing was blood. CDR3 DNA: TGTGCCAGCAGTTTGACCGAAGGGGGAGATACGCAGTATTTT. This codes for CASSLTEGGDTQYF.